This TCR beta chain was documented in a study of blood T cell repertoires in COVID-19. Generated by immunoSEQ multiplex PCR, the TCRdb table keeps only in-frame clones and is missing some. Of more than 150,000 clones listed, about 80% are singletons. The CDR3 has 18 residues. J lost 4 bases, V lost 0 bases, and 7 bases had no gene match. Germline loops: CDR1 LGHDT, CDR2 YNNKEL (reference sequence). J is TRBJ2-3 and V is TRBV3-1 (or the pseudogene TRBV3-2); the match to TRBD2 covers 13 bases. This clonotype was obtained from a middle-aged man who had recovered from COVID-19. Sequencing was done on a sample of PBMCs or T cells enriched from blood (not recorded which). DNA of the CDR3: TGTGCCAGCAGCCAAGATGGCGGACTAGCGGGAGTGGCAGATACGCAGTATTTT. It encodes CASSQDGGLAGVADTQYF.